Detailed here is one T cell receptor beta chain. The target of this receptor is not known. Per-base quality was not reported, and no clone a single base away is much larger than it. Enrolling through a virtual design, the prospective study's participants ranged in age from roughly 18 to 90 years and lived across 20 to 25 United States geographic areas. Cohort assignment in the prospective study relied on participant-reported clinical history from a screening survey and a study questionnaire. Recovered participants in ImmuneRACE Cohort 3 were defined by two consecutive negative NP/OP PCR tests, clearance by a healthcare professional, or resolution of symptoms. Each participant in the prospective study had whole blood, serum and a nasopharyngeal or oropharyngeal swab collected by mobile phlebotomists. Participants in the prospective study had the option to provide additional blood draws and questionnaires over a 2-month period. Prospective study blood samples were shipped either frozen or at room temperature before DNA extraction.

This record comes from a study of blood T cell repertoires in COVID-19 (dated by TCRdb to about 2020). Study-level background: The collaborator samples originated in the United States, Italy and Spain and spanned the acute and convalescent phases of COVID-19. The prospective study material was composed of cDNA or gDNA derived from T cells, B-cell-depleted T cells, or PBMCs. The dataset comprised deeply sampled blood TCRbeta repertoires from subjects exposed to, actively infected with, or recovered from COVID-19. The repertoires were released in a freely available public database intended as a resource for research on the immune response to SARS-CoV-2. The samples were drawn from the first 160 participants of the ongoing ImmuneRACE study and from about 1,200 subjects provided by 6 global collaborators. Sample metadata almost always included a de-identified subject ID, COVID-19 status, age in years and sex. HLA class I and class II types, where available, came from metadata supplied by the sample provider rather than from assay-based typing.

The CDR3, from cysteine to phenylalanine, totals 16 residues. The only DNA kept is the CDR3, 48 bases in frame from the first base. V is cut by 7 bases and J by 6 bases, and the space between the germline ends is 23 bases. The immunoSEQ Assay, a bias-controlled multiplex PCR, was used to amplify TCRbeta CDR3 regions from genomic DNA. Under the source paper's analysis protocol: Nucleated cell counts per sample were estimated from amplification of reference gene primers within the assay. Sequence reads were collapsed and filtered to measure the absolute abundance of every unique TCRbeta CDR3 rearrangement. For each sample, productive Simpson clonality was calculated as the square root of Simpson's diversity index across productive rearrangements. Not all clones reach the TCRdb copy of this immuneACCESS table, which keeps in-frame sequences only. Checked studies attribute under half of the gap to unresolved V genes and leave the rest unexplained. The V and J calls and clone size are taken from that table; D and trimming were inferred from the DNA. The sample profile shows approximately 380,000 clones; more than 70% of them were found once. The biggest ten clones account for 0.9% to 1.5% of the sample.

Results the study describes overall, beyond this receptor: The quantity of clinical and demographic metadata differed by source and by participant and was supplied without curation.

This receptor was taken from a woman aged 18-30 years who had recovered from COVID-19. The V and J segments used are TRBV23-1 and TRBJ2-3; TRBD2 might be the D gene, on 5 matching bases. TRBV23-1 is an ORF; its function is uncertain. What was sequenced was PBMCs or T cells enriched from blood (not recorded which). The nucleotide sequence reads TGCGCCAGCATCCACGGGAAACAGTCTCGTTGGGATACGCAGTATTTT. Its protein reads: CASIHGKQSRWDTQYF.